This T cell receptor beta chain appears in the sequencing data of a study of tumor-infiltrating lymphocytes in oesophageal squamous cell carcinoma. This clonotype was counted between two and nine times. TCRdb re-analysed the PCR reads in MiXCR, keeping a single row per CDR3 protein. The profile covers about 15,000 distinct CDR3 sequences, with around 50% appearing a single time and around two fifths taken by the ten largest. Germline V gives CDR1 SGHVS, CDR2 FNYEAQ. The CDR3 loop spans 12 amino acids. The chain uses TRBV7-6 and TRBJ2-7; no clear D. TRBJ2-1 matches the DNA end more closely, so the J call is doubtful. Specimen: esophageal tumor tissue. The sequence was obtained from a female donor with esophageal squamous cell carcinoma. The CDR3 region is CASSHRYNEQFF. CDR3 nucleotide sequence: TGTGCCAGCAGCCACAGATACAATGAGCAGTTCTTC.